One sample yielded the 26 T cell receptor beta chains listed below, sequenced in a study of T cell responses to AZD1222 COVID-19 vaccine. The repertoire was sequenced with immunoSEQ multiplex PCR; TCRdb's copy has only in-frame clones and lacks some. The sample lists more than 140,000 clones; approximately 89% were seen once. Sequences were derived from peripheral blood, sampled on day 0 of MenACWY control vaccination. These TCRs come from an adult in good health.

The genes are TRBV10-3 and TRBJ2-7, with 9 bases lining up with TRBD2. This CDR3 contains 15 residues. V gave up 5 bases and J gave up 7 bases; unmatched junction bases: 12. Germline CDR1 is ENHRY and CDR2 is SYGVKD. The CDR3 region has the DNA TGTGCCATCAGTACCGGGACTAGCCGAGATGGGGAGCAGTACTTC. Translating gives CAISTGTSRDGEQYF.

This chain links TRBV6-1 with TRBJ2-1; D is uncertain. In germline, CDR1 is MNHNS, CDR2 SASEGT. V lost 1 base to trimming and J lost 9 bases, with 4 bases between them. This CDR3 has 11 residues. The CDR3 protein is CASSEGIEQFF. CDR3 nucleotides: TGTGCCAGCAGTGAAGGGATTGAGCAGTTCTTC.

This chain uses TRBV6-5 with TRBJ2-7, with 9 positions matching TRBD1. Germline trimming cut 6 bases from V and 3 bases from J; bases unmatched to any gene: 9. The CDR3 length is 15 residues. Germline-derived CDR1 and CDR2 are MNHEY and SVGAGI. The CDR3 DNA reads TGTGCCAGCAGGAACATCGGGACAGGGATCTACGAGCAGTACTTC. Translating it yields CASRNIGTGIYEQYF.

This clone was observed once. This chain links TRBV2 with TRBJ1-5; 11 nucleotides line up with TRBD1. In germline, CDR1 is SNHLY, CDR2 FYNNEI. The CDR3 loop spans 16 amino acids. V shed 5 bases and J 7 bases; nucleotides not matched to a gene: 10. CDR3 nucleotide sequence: TGTGCCAGCAGTACCGGGACAGGGGGAAGTGGGCAGCCCCAGCATTTT. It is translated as CASSTGTGGSGQPQHF. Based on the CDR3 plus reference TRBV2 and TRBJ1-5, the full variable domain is EPEVTQTPSHQVTQMGQEVILRCVPISNHLYFYWYRQILGQKVEFLVSFYNNEISEKSEIFDDQFSVERPDGSNFTLKIRSTKLEDSAMYFCASSTGTGGSGQPQHFGDGTRLSIL.

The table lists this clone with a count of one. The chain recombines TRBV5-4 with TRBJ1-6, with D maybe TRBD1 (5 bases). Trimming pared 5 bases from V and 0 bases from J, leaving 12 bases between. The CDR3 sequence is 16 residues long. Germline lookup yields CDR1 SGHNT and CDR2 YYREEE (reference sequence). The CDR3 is CASRIGGSSYNSPLHF. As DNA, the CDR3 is TGTGCCAGCAGGATCGGGGGGAGCTCCTATAATTCACCCCTCCACTTT.

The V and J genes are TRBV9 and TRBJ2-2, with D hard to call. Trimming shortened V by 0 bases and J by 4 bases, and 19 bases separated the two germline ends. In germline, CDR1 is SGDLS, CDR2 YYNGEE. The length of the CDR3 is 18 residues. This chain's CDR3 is CASSVAWAETLLTGELFF. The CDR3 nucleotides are TGTGCCAGCAGCGTAGCTTGGGCAGAAACCCTCCTCACCGGGGAGCTGTTTTTT.

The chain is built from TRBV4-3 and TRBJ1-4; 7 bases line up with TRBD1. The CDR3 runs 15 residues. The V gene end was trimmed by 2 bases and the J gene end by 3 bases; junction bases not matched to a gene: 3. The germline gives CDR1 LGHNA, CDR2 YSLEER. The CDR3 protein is CASSQYRGSNEKLFF. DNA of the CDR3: TGCGCCAGCAGCCAATACAGGGGATCTAATGAAAAACTGTTTTTT.

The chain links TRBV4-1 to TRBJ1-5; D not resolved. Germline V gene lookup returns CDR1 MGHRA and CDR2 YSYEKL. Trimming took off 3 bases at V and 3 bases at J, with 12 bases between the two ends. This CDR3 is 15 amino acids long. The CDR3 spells CASSQSAFLNQPQHF. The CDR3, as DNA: TGCGCCAGCAGCCAGTCAGCTTTCCTCAATCAGCCCCAGCATTTT.

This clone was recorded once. The CDR3 DNA reads TGTGCCTGGAGTGTAGAAAGGGGGGGAGATACGCAGTATTTT. Translation gives CAWSVERGGDTQYF. The chain combines TRBV30 with TRBJ2-3, with D maybe TRBD2 (7 bases). The V end was cut by 0 bases, the J end by 5 bases, with 12 bases between. Germline V gives CDR1 GTSNPN, CDR2 SVGIG (reference sequence). The CDR3 sequence is 14 residues long.

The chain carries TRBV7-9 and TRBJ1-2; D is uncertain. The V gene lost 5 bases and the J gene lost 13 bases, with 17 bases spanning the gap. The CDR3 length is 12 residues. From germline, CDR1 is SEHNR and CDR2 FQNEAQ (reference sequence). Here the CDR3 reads CASSPSGSPGTF. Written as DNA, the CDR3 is TGTGCCAGCAGCCCGTCCGGGTCCCCGGGCACCTTC.

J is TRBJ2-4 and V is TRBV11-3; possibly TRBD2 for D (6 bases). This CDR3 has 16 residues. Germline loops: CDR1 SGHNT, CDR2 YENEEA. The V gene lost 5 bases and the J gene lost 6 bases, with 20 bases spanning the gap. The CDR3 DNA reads TGTGCCAGCAGCCCCGAGTTTGGACCCGGGGGAAACATTCAGTACTTC. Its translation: CASSPEFGPGGNIQYF.

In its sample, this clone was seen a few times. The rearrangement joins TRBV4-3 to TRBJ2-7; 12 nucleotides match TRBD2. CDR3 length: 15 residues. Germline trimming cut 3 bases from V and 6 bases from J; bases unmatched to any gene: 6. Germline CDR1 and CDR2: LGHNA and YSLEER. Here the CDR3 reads CASSHSGLAGAEQYF. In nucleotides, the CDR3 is TGCGCCAGCAGCCACTCGGGACTAGCGGGTGCCGAGCAGTACTTC.

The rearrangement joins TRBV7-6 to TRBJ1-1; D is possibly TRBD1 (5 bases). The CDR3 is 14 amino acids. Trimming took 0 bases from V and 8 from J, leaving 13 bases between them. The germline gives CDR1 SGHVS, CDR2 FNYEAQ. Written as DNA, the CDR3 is TGTGCCAGCAGCTTAGCAGATGGGACTGGGGAAGCTTTCTTT. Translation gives CASSLADGTGEAFF.

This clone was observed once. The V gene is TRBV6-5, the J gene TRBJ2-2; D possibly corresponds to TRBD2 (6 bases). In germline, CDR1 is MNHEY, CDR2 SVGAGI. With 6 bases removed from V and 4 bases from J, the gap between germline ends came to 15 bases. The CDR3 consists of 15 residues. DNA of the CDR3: TGTGCCAGCAGCGCCCGGGGGTGGGGCACCGGGGAGCTGTTTTTT. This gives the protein CASSARGWGTGELFF.

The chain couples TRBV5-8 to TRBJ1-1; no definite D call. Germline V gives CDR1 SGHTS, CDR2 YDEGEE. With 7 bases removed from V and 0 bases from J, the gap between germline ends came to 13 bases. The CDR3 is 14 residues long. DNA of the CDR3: TGTGCCAGCGGCCTCAGAGGGATGAACACTGAAGCTTTCTTT. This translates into CASGLRGMNTEAFF.

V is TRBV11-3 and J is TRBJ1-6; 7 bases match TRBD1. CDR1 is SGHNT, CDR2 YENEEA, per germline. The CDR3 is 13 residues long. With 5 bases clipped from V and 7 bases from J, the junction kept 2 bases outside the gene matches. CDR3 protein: CASSQGQNSPLHF. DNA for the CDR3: TGTGCCAGCAGCCAGGGACAGAATTCACCCCTCCACTTT.

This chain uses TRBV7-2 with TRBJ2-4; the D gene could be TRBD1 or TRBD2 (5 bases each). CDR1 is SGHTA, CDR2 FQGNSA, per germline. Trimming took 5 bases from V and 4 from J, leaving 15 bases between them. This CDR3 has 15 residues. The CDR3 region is CASSIKGWEKNIQYF. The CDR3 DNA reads TGTGCCAGCAGCATTAAGGGGTGGGAGAAAAACATTCAGTACTTC. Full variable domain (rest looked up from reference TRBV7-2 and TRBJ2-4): GAGVSQSPSNKVTEKGKDVELRCDPISGHTALYWYRQSLGQGLEFLIYFQGNSAPDKSGLPSDRFSAERTGGSVSTLTIQRTQQEDSAVYLCASSIKGWEKNIQYFGAGTRLSVL.

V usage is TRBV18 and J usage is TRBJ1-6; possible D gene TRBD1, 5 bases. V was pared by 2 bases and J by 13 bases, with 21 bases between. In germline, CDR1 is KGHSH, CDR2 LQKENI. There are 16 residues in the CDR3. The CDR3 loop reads CASSPTPAGTAFPLHF. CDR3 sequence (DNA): TGTGCCAGCTCACCAACACCCGCAGGGACGGCTTTTCCCCTCCACTTT.

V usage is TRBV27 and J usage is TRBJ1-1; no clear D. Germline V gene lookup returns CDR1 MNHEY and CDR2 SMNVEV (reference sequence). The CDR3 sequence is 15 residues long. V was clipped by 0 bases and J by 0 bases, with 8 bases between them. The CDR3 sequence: CASSLSLSMNTEAFF. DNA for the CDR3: TGTGCCAGCAGTTTATCTCTGAGCATGAACACTGAAGCTTTCTTT.

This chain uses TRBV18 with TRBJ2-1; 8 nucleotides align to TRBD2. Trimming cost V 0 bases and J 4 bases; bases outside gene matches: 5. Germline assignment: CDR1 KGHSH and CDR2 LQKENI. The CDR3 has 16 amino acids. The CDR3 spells CASSPPLAGLYNEQFF. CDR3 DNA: TGTGCCAGCTCACCACCGCTAGCGGGCTTATACAATGAGCAGTTCTTC.

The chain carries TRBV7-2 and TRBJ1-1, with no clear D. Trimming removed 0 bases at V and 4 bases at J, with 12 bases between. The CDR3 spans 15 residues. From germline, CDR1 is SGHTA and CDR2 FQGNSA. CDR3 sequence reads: CASSLAPSPTTEAFF. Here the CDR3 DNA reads TGTGCCAGCAGCTTAGCACCCTCCCCGACCACTGAAGCTTTCTTT.

CDR3 protein: CAWSPKGAYEQYF. The CDR3 bases are TGTGCCTGGAGTCCGAAAGGAGCCTACGAGCAGTACTTC. The rearrangement links TRBV30 to TRBJ2-7; D gene uncertain. With 2 bases removed from V and 2 bases from J, the gap between germline ends came to 10 bases. The length of the CDR3 is 13 residues. CDR1 is GTSNPN, CDR2 SVGIG, per germline (reference sequence).

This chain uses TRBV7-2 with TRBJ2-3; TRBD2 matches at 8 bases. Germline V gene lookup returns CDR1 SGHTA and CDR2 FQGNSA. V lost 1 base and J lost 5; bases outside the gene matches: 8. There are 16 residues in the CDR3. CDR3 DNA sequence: TGTGCCAGCAGCTTAGTAGCGGGATCTGGGGGAGATACGCAGTATTTT. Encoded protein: CASSLVAGSGGDTQYF.

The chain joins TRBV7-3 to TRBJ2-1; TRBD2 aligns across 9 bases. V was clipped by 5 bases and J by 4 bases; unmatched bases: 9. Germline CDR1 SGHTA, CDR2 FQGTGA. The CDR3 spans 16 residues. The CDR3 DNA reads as TGTGCCAGCAGCCGCCAGGGAGCGGGGGGATACAATGAGCAGTTCTTC. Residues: CASSRQGAGGYNEQFF. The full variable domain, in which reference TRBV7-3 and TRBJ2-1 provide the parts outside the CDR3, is GAGVSQTPSNKVTEKGKYVELRCDPISGHTALYWYRQSLGQGPEFLIYFQGTGAADDSGLPNDRFFAVRPEGSVSTLKIQRTERGDSAVYLCASSRQGAGGYNEQFFGPGTRLTVL.

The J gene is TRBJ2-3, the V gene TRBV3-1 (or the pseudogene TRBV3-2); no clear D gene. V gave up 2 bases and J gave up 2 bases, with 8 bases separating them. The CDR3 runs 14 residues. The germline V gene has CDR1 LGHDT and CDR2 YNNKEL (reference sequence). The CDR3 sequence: CASSQRGNTDTQYF. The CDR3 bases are TGTGCCAGCAGCCAACGCGGAAACACAGATACGCAGTATTTT.

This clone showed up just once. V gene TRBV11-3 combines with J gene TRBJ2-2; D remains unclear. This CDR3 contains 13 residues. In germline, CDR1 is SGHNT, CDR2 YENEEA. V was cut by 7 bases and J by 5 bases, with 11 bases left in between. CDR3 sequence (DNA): TGTGCCAGCACATGGACCCAAACCGGGGAGCTGTTTTTT. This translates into CASTWTQTGELFF.